This is a list of T cell receptor beta chains from one sample in a study of T cell responses to AZD1222 COVID-19 vaccine. Clones were sequenced by immunoSEQ multiplex PCR, and TCRdb holds only the in-frame ones, with some missing. Of over 70,000 clones detected, about 83% appear once; the ten largest clones hold approximately 25%. The sample here was peripheral blood, taken 28 days after the second dose of the MenACWY control vaccine. These TCRs come from an adult who received the MenACWY meningococcal vaccine as a control. Each CDR3 is given with its conserved first and last residue. The order of the fields is J gene, V gene, clone size, D gene, CDR3 DNA, CDR3 protein. A D gene is named only where the DNA matches it firmly. Clone size is stated in some rows and not others, as once, few, many or a class when expanded.

TRBJ2-1,TRBV13,.,.,TGTGCCAGCAGCCTCCCACCTACGGGGGGACACAGCTCCTACAATGAGCAGTTCTTC,CASSLPPTGGHSSYNEQFF
TRBJ1-6,TRBV10-3,.,TRBD1,TGTGCCATCAGTGGGATAGGGGACAGTTCACCCCTCCACTTT,CAISGIGDSSPLHF
TRBJ2-6,TRBV4-2,.,.,TGTGCCAGCAGCCCGACGGGGAATGGGGCCAACGTCCTGACTTTC,CASSPTGNGANVLTF
TRBJ2-7,TRBV6-6,.,.,TGTGCCAGCAGTACCCGGCAGGGATCGTCCTACGAGCAGTACTTC,CASSTRQGSSYEQYF
TRBJ1-2,TRBV11-2,.,TRBD1,TGTGCCAGCAGCACCCCAAGGGGGACAGGGGATAACTATGGCTACACCTTC,CASSTPRGTGDNYGYTF
TRBJ1-5,TRBV28,.,.,TGTGCCAGTGCCCGGGGAGGGGCCATTCAGCCCCAGCATTTT,CASARGGAIQPQHF
TRBJ2-7,TRBV5-6,.,TRBD2,TGTGCCAGCAGCTCTAGCGGGAGTACCCACGAGCAGTACTTC,CASSSSGSTHEQYF
TRBJ1-1,TRBV6-6,.,.,TGTGCCAGCAGTCCGAGCCGGGGCACTGAAGCTTTCTTT,CASSPSRGTEAFF
TRBJ1-3,TRBV6-5,few,.,TGTGCCAGCAGTTACTCGACCGACTCTGGAAACACCATATATTTT,CASSYSTDSGNTIYF
TRBJ1-2,TRBV11-2,.,.,TGTGCCAGCAGCCCCAGTCTAGCCAACTATGGCTACACCTTC,CASSPSLANYGYTF
TRBJ2-5,TRBV5-4,.,.,TGTGCCAGCAGCTCCGAAGTTGGCAGGGGAGAAGAGACCCAGTACTTC,CASSSEVGRGEETQYF
TRBJ2-7,TRBV19,.,.,TGTGCCAGTAGCCACGGGGATTACGAGCAGTACTTC,CASSHGDYEQYF
TRBJ1-5,TRBV12-3/TRBV12-4,.,.,TGTGCCAGCAGTCGGGGCGAAGATCAGCCCCAGCATTTT,CASSRGEDQPQHF
TRBJ1-3,TRBV30,.,TRBD1,TGTGCCTGGAGGCTGACAGGGCACTCTGGAAACACCATATATTTT,CAWRLTGHSGNTIYF
TRBJ2-5,TRBV6-5,.,TRBD2,TGTGCCAGCAGTTCGGGACTAGCGGGGTACCAAGAGACCCAGTACTTC,CASSSGLAGYQETQYF
TRBJ2-2,TRBV19,.,.,TGTGCCAGTAGTTCAAGCCGGGACAAAAACACCGGGGAGCTGTTTTTT,CASSSSRDKNTGELFF
TRBJ1-5,TRBV9,many,.,TGTGCCAGCAGCGCCTCCGGCGGGGGACAGCCCCAGCATTTT,CASSASGGGQPQHF
TRBJ2-1,TRBV19,.,TRBD1,TGTGCCAGTAGTATGGGACAGGGCGAGAATGAGCAGTTCTTC,CASSMGQGENEQFF
TRBJ2-3,TRBV19,.,.,TGTGCCAGTAGTATAGGGGGAGGCACCACAGATACGCAGTATTTT,CASSIGGGTTDTQYF
TRBJ2-3,TRBV7-8,.,.,TGTGCCAGCAGCTTATGGGAACAGGGCATTCCAGATACGCAGTATTTT,CASSLWEQGIPDTQYF
TRBJ1-2,TRBV5-1,.,TRBD1,TGCGCCAGCAGCTCCGGACAGGGTGGAGGCTACACCTTC,CASSSGQGGGYTF
TRBJ1-2,TRBV9,.,TRBD1,TGTGCCAGCAGTATAGGGACAGCCAGGGGAGGCTACACCTTC,CASSIGTARGGYTF
TRBJ2-1,TRBV9,.,.,TGTGCCAGCAGCGTAGGTGCCGGCTCCTACAATGAGCAGTTCTTC,CASSVGAGSYNEQFF
TRBJ2-1,TRBV7-8,.,.,TGTGCCAGCAGCCAAACGGAGACACAGACCTCATGGAAGTTCTTC,CASSQTETQTSWKFF
TRBJ1-1,TRBV5-5,.,.,TGTGCCAGCAGCTTGGTACGGGTGGGCACTGAAGCTTTCTTT,CASSLVRVGTEAFF
TRBJ2-1,TRBV18,.,TRBD2,TGTGCCAGCTCACCACTTGGGCGGGGGGCAGCGCCCGGTGAGCAGTTCTTC,CASSPLGRGAAPGEQFF
TRBJ2-2,TRBV19,.,.,TGTGCCAGTAGTAAGGTAGAAGGGGGCACCGGGGAGCTGTTTTTT,CASSKVEGGTGELFF